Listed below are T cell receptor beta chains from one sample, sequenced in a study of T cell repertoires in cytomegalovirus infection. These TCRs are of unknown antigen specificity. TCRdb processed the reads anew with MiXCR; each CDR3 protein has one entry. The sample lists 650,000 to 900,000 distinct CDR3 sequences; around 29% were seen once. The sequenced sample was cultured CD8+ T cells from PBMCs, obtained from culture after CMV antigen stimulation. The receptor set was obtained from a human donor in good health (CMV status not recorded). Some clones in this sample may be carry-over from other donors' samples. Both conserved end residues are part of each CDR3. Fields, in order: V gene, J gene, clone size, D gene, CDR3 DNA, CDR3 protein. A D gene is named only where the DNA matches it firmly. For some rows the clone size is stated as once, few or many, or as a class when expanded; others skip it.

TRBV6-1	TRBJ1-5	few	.	TGTGCCAGCAGTGAATTATGGGGGGGCGCGGATCAGCCCCAGCATTTT	CASSELWGGADQPQHF
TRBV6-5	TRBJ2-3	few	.	TGTGCCAGCAGTTACCGGGGGGCGGTAAATACGCAGTATTTT	CASSYRGAVNTQYF
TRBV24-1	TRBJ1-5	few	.	TGTGCCACCAGTGAATTGACAGTCAATCAGCCCCAGCATTTT	CATSELTVNQPQHF
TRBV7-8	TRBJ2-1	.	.	TGTGCCAGCAGCTCTTTAGCGGTTTTTTACAATGAGCAGTTCTTC	CASSSLAVFYNEQFF
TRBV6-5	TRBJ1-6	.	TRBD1	TGTGCCAGCAGTTACTTTTCCGGGACAGGGCCGGCCAACTCACCCCTCCACTTT	CASSYFSGTGPANSPLHF
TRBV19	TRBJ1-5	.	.	TGTGCCAGTAGTATAGTGTTTGGGCAGAACAATCAGCCCCAGCATTTT	CASSIVFGQNNQPQHF
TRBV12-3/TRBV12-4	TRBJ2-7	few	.	TGTGCCAGCAGTTTATGGGGGGCCGCCTACGAGCAGTACTTC	CASSLWGAAYEQYF
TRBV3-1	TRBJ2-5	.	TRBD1	TGTGCCAGCAGCCAGGGACAGGCCCTGCTAGAGACCCAGTACTTC	CASSQGQALLETQYF
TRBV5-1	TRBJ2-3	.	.	TGCGCCAGCAGCTTAAGGTCGGAGGCCACAGATACGCAGTATTTT	CASSLRSEATDTQYF
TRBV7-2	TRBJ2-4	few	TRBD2	TGTGCCAGCAGCTCTGGGGGGCGGGGGGGGGCCAAAAACATTCAGTACTTC	CASSSGGRGGAKNIQYF
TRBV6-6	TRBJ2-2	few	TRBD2	TGTGCCAGCAGTTACTCGAAGGCTAGCGGGGGGAAGAGTACCGGGGAGCTGTTTTTT	CASSYSKASGGKSTGELFF
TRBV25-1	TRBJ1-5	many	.	TGTGCCAGCAGTGGGGATCCCGTGTACAGTCAGCCCCAGCATTTT	CASSGDPVYSQPQHF
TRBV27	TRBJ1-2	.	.	TGTGCCAGCACCCCCACGGGGGCAGCCAACTATGGCTACACCTTC	CASTPTGAANYGYTF
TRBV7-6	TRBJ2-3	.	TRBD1	TGTGCCAGCAGCTTAGCGGGGGACAGGGCAACAGATACGCAGTATTTT	CASSLAGDRATDTQYF
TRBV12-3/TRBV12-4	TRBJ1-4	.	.	TGTGCCAGCAGCTCAGGGGCAGGCTCCCATGAAAAACTGTTTTTT	CASSSGAGSHEKLFF
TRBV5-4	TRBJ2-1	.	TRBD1	TGTGCCAGCAGCCGCGCGACAGGGTTAGATGAGCAGTTCTTC	CASSRATGLDEQFF
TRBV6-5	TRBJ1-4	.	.	TGTGCCAGCAGTTACCAGGCCGGGGAAAAACTGTTTTTT	CASSYQAGEKLFF
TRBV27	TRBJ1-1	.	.	TGTGCCAGCAGTTTACATGGGGGAGGATCGAACACTGAAGCTTTCTTT	CASSLHGGGSNTEAFF
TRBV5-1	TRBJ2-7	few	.	TGCGCCAGCAGCGAAGGGGGTCCCTACGAGCAGTACTTC	CASSEGGPYEQYF
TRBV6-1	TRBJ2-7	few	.	TGTGCCAGCAGTGAAGCGCGGGACACACATCTTTACGAGCAGTACTTC	CASSEARDTHLYEQYF
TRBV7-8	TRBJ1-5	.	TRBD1	TGTGCCAGCAGCTTAGTCATGGCAGGGGGACAGCCCCAGCATTTT	CASSLVMAGGQPQHF
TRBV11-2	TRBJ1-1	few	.	TGTGCCAGCAGCCTCACCGTACCACCTGGACTCTTTCACACTGAAGCTTTCTTT	CASSLTVPPGLFHTEAFF
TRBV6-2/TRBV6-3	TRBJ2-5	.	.	TGTGCCAGCAGCCCCCCAGGATCCGAGACCCAGTACTTC	CASSPPGSETQYF
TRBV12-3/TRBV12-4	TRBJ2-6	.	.	TGTGCCAGCAGACCGGGGACGGGGCTTGGGGCCAACGTCCTGACTTTC	CASRPGTGLGANVLTF
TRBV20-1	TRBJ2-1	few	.	TGCAGTGCTAGAGATCCCCGGGACATCCGGTTGGTCTATGAGCAGTTCTTC	CSARDPRDIRLVYEQFF
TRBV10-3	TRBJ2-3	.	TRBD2	TGTGCCATCAGGACGGGACTAGCGGGGACTAGCACAGATACGCAGTATTTT	CAIRTGLAGTSTDTQYF
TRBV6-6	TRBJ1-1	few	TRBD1	TGTGCCAGCAGTTACGTGACAGGGACAAAAGTTTGGGCTTTCTTT	CASSYVTGTKVWAFF
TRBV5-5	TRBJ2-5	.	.	TGTGCCAGCAGCTCTCTTGGGTTTCCTCAAGAGACCCAGTACTTC	CASSSLGFPQETQYF
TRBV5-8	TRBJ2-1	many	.	TGTGCCAGCAGCTTGGGGCGGACTTACAATGAGCAGTTCTTC	CASSLGRTYNEQFF
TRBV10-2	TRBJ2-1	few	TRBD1	TGCGCCAGCAGCAACGGGGACAGGCGGGCCTGGAATGAGCAGTTCTTC	CASSNGDRRAWNEQFF
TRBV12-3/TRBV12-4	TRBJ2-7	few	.	TGTGCCAGCAGTCCGAAACGGGACCGAACTTCCTACGAGCAGTACTTC	CASSPKRDRTSYEQYF
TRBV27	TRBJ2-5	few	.	TGTGCCAGCAGTTTATGGATGCCGGCAGGGGGCCGAACGGGGGGAGAGACCCAGTACTTC	CASSLWMPAGGRTGGETQYF
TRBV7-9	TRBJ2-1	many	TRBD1	TGTGCCAGCAGCTTAGAGGACAGGGGGCGAGCTACAGAAAATGAGCAGTTCTTC	CASSLEDRGRATENEQFF
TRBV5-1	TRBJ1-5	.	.	TGCGCCAGCAGCTTTTTTCCGGATCAGCCCCAGCATTTT	CASSFFPDQPQHF
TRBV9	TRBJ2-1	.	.	TGTGCCAGCAGCCTCCTCGGGACACCTCGCCCCAACAATGAGCAGTTCTTC	CASSLLGTPRPNNEQFF
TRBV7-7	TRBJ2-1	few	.	TGTGCTAGCAGCTTAGATCGGACCGGAGGCAATGAGCAGTTCTTC	CASSLDRTGGNEQFF
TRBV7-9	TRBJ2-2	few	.	TGTGCCAGCAGCTTCTTGGGCGTAGTGAGCACCGGGGAGCTGTTTTTT	CASSFLGVVSTGELFF
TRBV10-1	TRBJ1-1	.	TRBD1	TGCGCCAGCAGTGGGGGGACAGGCGCCACTGAAGCTTTCTTT	CASSGGTGATEAFF
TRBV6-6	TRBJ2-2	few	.	TGTGCCACCACGAATTTCCTACAAAAATACACCGGGGAGCTGTTTTTT	CATTNFLQKYTGELFF
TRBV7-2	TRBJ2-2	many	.	TGTGCCAGCAGGGAGGGCTACGGGGAGCTGTTTTTT	CASREGYGELFF
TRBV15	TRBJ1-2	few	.	TGTGCCACCAGCGGGAGAAATGAGGGTATTATCTATGGCTACACCTTC	CATSGRNEGIIYGYTF
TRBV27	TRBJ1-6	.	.	TGTGCCAGCAGTTTAGATGGGGACCCCCCGAATTCACCCCTCCACTTT	CASSLDGDPPNSPLHF